This T cell receptor beta chain was captured in a study of T-cell memory formation after mild COVID-19. Study-wide results and limits: Those CD4+ clones that contracted were mainly in CM and EM (CD8+ ones in EMRA). Second-wave clones that peaked on day 37 lacked confirmed SARS-CoV-2 specificity.

Concerning this clonotype itself: Its matching antigen is unknown.

Constant-segment primers were used for 5'RACE, and the resulting TCR alpha and TCR beta cDNA libraries carried sample barcodes and UMIs. TCRdb fed the 5' RACE reads into MiXCR, producing one record per CDR3 protein. The repertoire has roughly 400,000 distinct CDR3 sequences, about 20% of them found once; the top ten carry approximately 21%. V was pared by 4 bases and J by 5 bases, with 5 bases of the junction left unmatched. The CDR3 contains 14 residues. Germline CDR1 is SEHNR and CDR2 is FQNEAQ (reference sequence). Sequencing used PBMCs or a T cell subset sorted from them (not recorded which). This sequence joins TRBV7-9 and TRBJ1-5; 7 bases line up with TRBD1. The sequence derives from a man in his late teens or twenties who had mild COVID-19 (a few samples of this study predate the infection). Cell type and time point are not known. The CDR3 region has the DNA TGTGCCAGCAGCTCCGACAGGGAGTATCAGCCCCAGCATTTT. This translates into CASSSDREYQPQHF.